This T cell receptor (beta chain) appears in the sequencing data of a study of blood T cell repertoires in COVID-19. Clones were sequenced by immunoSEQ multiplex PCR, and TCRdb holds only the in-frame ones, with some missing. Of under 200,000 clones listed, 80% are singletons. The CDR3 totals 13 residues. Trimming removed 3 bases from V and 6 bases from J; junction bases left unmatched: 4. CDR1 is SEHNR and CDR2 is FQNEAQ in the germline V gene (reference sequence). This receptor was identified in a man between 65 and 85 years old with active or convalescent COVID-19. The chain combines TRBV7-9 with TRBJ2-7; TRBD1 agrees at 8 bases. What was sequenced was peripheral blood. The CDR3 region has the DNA TGTGCCAGCAGCTTCGCGGGGACAGGCGAGCAGTACTTC. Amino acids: CASSFAGTGEQYF.